One TCR beta chain is described in this entry. Its antigen is undetermined. The sample comes from a study of early T cells in non-severe SARS-CoV-2 infection. Findings of the study overall: CD4 and private specificities were missed by VDJdb matching, which favored anti-spike CD8 responses.

TCRdb recomputed calls from the 5' RACE reads with MiXCR, one row per CDR3 protein. The data contain roughly 90,000 distinct CDR3 sequences, 11% to 15% of them singletons. This CDR3 is built from 17 residues. The junction had 14 bases not matched to a gene; V was cut back by 5 bases and J by 4 bases. The germline gives CDR1 LNHDA, CDR2 SQIVND (reference sequence). The origin of this receptor is an adult who was a healthcare worker with PCR-confirmed SARS-CoV-2 infection or an uninfected control (not recorded which). Material: whole blood. The rearrangement links TRBV19 to TRBJ1-2; 9 positions match TRBD1. The CDR3 coding sequence is TGTGCCAGTAGTGGAACCCGGGACAGGGTTGAGGGCTATGGCTACACCTTC. This gives the protein CASSGTRDRVEGYGYTF.